Below, 12 T cell receptor beta chains from the same sample are listed, as sequenced in a study of cytomegalovirus exposure and HLA in healthy donors. Clones were sequenced by immunoSEQ multiplex PCR, and TCRdb holds only the in-frame ones, with some missing. Of hundreds of thousands of clones in the sample, about 86% are singletons; the top ten hold 2.6%. Sequencing was carried out using PBMCs. These receptors were taken from a man aged 18 to 30 in good health and CMV-seronegative.

The chain carries TRBV4-2 and TRBJ2-1; D perhaps matches TRBD2 (5 bases). Germline V CDR1 and CDR2: LGHNA, YNFKEQ. Trimming pared 6 bases from V and 0 bases from J, leaving 12 bases between. This CDR3 comprises 15 residues. The CDR3 nucleotides read TGTGCCAGCAGTCCCGGAGGTTCCTCCTACAATGAGCAGTTCTTC. Its translation: CASSPGGSSYNEQFF.

This chain links TRBV14 with TRBJ1-2; 9 nucleotides match TRBD1. This CDR3 is 14 amino acids long. Trimming cost V 3 bases and J 4 bases; bases outside gene matches: 3. Germline values: CDR1 SGHDN, CDR2 FVKESK. In DNA form, the CDR3 reads TGTGCCAGCAGCCATATGGGACAGGGCTATGGCTACACCTTC. Protein product: CASSHMGQGYGYTF.

The CDR3 region has the DNA TGTGCCAGCAGCTTGGGACTGGCTGAAAAACTGTTTTTT. Translating it yields CASSLGLAEKLFF. The chain joins TRBV7-2 to TRBJ1-4; tentatively, D is TRBD1 (5 bases). The germline V gene has CDR1 SGHTA and CDR2 FQGNSA. V was clipped by 3 bases and J by 7 bases, with 9 bases between them. The length of the CDR3 is 13 residues.

The CDR3 protein is CASTPGERPQHF. CDR3 in DNA: TGTGCCAGCACCCCCGGGGAGAGGCCCCAGCATTTT. The chain recombines TRBV6-6 with TRBJ1-5; D is uncertain. The CDR3 length is 12 residues. V was trimmed by 7 bases and J by 9 bases, leaving 13 bases between them. The V gene's germline CDR1 is MNHNY and CDR2 SVGAGI (reference sequence).

CDR3 amino acids: CASSLMSLWGSNTGELFF. The CDR3 coding sequence is TGTGCCAGCAGCTTAATGTCGTTGTGGGGCAGTAACACCGGGGAGCTGTTTTTT. J is TRBJ2-2 and V is TRBV7-2; TRBD1 might be the D (5 bases). Germline V gives CDR1 SGHTA, CDR2 FQGNSA. V lost 2 bases to trimming and J lost 2 bases, with 18 bases between them. The CDR3 is made up of 18 amino acids.

CDR3 DNA: TGCGCCAGCAGCCGAGGGGGAAGGGTCGGATATGGGACCCAGTACTTC. Translation gives CASSRGGRVGYGTQYF. This chain connects TRBV5-1 to TRBJ2-5, with TRBD1 as a possible D gene (6 bases). V lost 4 bases, J lost 7 bases, and 23 bases lay in between. This CDR3 spans 16 amino acids. Germline CDR1 is SGHRS and CDR2 is YFSETQ.

This chain uses TRBV19 with TRBJ2-7; 7 bases are shared with TRBD1. The CDR3 extends over 16 amino acids. Germline V gene sequence: CDR1 LNHDA, CDR2 SQIVND (reference sequence). Trimming cost V 0 bases and J 5 bases; bases outside gene matches: 10. CDR3 loop: CASSIDEGAPLHEQYF. The DNA of the CDR3 is TGTGCCAGTAGTATAGACGAGGGGGCGCCTCTCCACGAGCAGTACTTC.

This chain links TRBV6-1 with TRBJ1-1, with 8 nucleotides matching TRBD1. The CDR3 consists of 15 residues. From germline, CDR1 is MNHNS and CDR2 SASEGT. V lost 4 bases and J lost 2; bases outside the gene matches: 6. Written as DNA, the CDR3 is TGTGCCAGCAGTGTAAGACAGGGGACTAACACTGAAGCTTTCTTT. This encodes CASSVRQGTNTEAFF.

Concerning this clone: Without the conserved terminal phenylalanine or tryptophan, this CDR3 likely stems from a read error. The DNA is omitted, as the CDR3 cannot be located on it reliably, and the CDR3 follows TCRdb's listing. The chain couples TRBV6-1 to TRBJ2-7; the table gives TRBD1 as D, unverified against the DNA. Germline lookup yields CDR1 MNHNS and CDR2 SASEGT. The CDR3 is 8 residues long, ends included. The CDR3 is CASPGTEN.

The V and J genes are TRBV7-2 and TRBJ1-6; D gene ambiguous. The CDR3 has 11 residues. CDR1 is SGHTA and CDR2 is FQGNSA in the germline V gene. V shed 4 bases and J shed 9 bases, with 4 bases lying between them. The CDR3, as DNA: TGTGCCAGCAGCTCGGGTTCACCCCTCCACTTT. Its protein product is CASSSGSPLHF. The full variable domain, completed using reference TRBV7-2 and TRBJ1-6, is GAGVSQSPSNKVTEKGKDVELRCDPISGHTALYWYRQSLGQGLEFLIYFQGNSAPDKSGLPSDRFSAERTGGSVSTLTIQRTQQEDSAVYLCASSSGSPLHFGNGTRLTVT.

The rearrangement links TRBV10-3 to TRBJ2-3, with 7 bases matching TRBD2. Germline V gene data show CDR1 as ENHRY and CDR2 as SYGVKD. Trimming at V came to 4 bases and at J to 1 base, leaving 5 bases not matched to a gene. CDR3 length: 15 residues. CDR3 amino acids: CAISARTSGTDTQYF. For the CDR3, the DNA is TGTGCCATCAGTGCACGAACTAGCGGCACAGATACGCAGTATTTT.

The CDR3 DNA follows: TGTGCCAGCAGTTCCCTGGGACAGCCTTACGAGCAGTACTTC. It translates to CASSSLGQPYEQYF. This sequence joins TRBV27 and TRBJ2-7, with 7 bases matching TRBD1. The germline gives CDR1 MNHEY, CDR2 SMNVEV (reference sequence). Trimming removed 4 bases from V and 4 bases from J; junction bases left unmatched: 7. The CDR3 consists of 14 residues.